The following is a T cell receptor (beta chain) sequence with its context. The CDR3 is 20 residues long. Germline-derived CDR1 and CDR2 are SNHLY and FYNNEI. Trimming took off 6 bases at V and 1 base at J, with 28 bases between the two ends. This sample is drawn from a study of cytomegalovirus exposure and HLA in healthy donors. Across the whole study: Early released data had 80 million or so unique TCRs, all coming from HLA-typed donors.

PCR employed 60 Vbeta and 13 Jbeta primers. Profiling relied on immunoSEQ multiplex PCR, and the TCRdb table lists in-frame clones only, not all of them. The table shows 100,000 to 150,000 clones, with 55% to 75% occurring only once. Material for sequencing was PBMCs. The rearrangement joins TRBV2 to TRBJ1-5; D remains unclear. This TCR derives from a human donor in good health. The CDR3 region is CASRKSETFGVRKSNQPQHF. CDR3 nucleotides: TGTGCCAGCAGGAAGAGCGAGACTTTCGGGGTTAGGAAAAGCAATCAGCCCCAGCATTTT.